Detailed here is one T cell receptor beta chain. This sample is part of a study of OX40 agonist ivuxolimab in advanced cancers. With 2 bases removed from V and 2 bases from J, the gap between germline ends came to 13 bases. Germline values: CDR1 MNHNY, CDR2 SVGAGI (reference sequence). The CDR3 runs 15 residues. TCRdb's copy holds only in-frame clones and misses some; the assay was immunoSEQ multiplex PCR. This table holds fewer than 65,000 clones, more than 80% found once. V gene TRBV6-6 combines with J gene TRBJ2-7, with a weak D call TRBD1 (5 bases). The starting material was CD4+ or CD8+ T cells sorted from blood, obtained in a trial of the OX40 agonist ivuxolimab. This clonotype originated in an adult with an advanced solid tumor such as melanoma, head and neck, liver or kidney cancer. CDR3 protein: CASSYSRRVTYEQYF. In nucleotides, the CDR3 is TGTGCCAGCAGTTACAGTCGCAGGGTTACCTACGAGCAGTACTTC.